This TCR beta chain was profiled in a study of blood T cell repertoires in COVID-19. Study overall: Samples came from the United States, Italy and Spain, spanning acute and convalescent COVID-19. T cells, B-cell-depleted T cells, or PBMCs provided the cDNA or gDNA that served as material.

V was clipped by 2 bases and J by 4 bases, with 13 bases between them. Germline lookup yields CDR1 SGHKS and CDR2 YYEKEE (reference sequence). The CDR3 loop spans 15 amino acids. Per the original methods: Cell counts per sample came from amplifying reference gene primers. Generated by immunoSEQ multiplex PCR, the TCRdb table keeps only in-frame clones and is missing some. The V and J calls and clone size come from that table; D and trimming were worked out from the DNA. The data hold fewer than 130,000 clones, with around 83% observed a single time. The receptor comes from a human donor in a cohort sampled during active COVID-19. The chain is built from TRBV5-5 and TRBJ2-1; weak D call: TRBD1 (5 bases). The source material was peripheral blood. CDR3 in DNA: TGTGCCAGCAGCTTCGTAGGGGAACCTTACAATGAGCAGTTCTTC. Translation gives CASSFVGEPYNEQFF.